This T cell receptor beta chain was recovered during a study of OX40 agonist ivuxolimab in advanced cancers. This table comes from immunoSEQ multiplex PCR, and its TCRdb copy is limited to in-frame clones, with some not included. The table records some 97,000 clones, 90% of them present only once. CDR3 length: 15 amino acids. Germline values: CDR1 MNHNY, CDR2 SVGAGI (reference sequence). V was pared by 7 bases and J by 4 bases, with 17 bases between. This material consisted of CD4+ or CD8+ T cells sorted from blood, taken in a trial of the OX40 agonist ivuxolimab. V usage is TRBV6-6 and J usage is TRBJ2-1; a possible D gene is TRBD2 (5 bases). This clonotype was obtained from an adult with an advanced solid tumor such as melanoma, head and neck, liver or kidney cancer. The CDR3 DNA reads TGTGCCAGCACCCACGGGAAGGGTGGGTACAATGAGCAGTTCTTC. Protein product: CASTHGKGGYNEQFF.